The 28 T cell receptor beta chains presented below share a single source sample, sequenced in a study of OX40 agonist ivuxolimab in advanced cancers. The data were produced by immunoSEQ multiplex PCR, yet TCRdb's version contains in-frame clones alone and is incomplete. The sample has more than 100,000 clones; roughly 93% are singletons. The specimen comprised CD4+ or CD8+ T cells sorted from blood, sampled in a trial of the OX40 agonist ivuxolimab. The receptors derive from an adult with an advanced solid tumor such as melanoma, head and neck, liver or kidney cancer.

CDR3 loop: CASTQGLAGEGEQFF. In DNA, the CDR3 is TGTGCCAGCACCCAAGGACTAGCGGGAGAAGGTGAGCAGTTCTTC. V gene TRBV7-8 combines with J gene TRBJ2-1; TRBD2 matches at 13 bases. The CDR3 has 15 residues. CDR1 is SGHVS, CDR2 FQNEAQ, per germline. The V and J ends lost 7 bases and 9 bases, in that order; junction bases with no gene match: 9.

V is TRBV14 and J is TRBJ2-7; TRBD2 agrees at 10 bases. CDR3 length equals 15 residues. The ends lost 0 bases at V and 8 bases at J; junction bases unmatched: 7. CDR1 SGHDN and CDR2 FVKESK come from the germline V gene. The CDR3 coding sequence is TGTGCCAGCAGCCAAGAATGGGGGACTAGCGACAAGCAGTACTTC. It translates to CASSQEWGTSDKQYF.

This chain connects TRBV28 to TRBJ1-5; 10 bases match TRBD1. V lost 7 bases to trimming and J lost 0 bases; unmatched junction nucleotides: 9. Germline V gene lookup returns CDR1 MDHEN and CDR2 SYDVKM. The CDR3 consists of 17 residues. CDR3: CASTGTGEIYSNQPQHF. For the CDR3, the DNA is TGTGCCAGCACCGGGACAGGGGAAATCTATAGCAATCAGCCCCAGCATTTT.

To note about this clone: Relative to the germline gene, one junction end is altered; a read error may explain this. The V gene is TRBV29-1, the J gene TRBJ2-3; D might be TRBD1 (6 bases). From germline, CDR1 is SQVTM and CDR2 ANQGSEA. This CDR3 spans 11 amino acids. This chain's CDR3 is CSVEGGDTQYF. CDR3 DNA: TGCAGCGTAGAAGGGGGAGATACGCAGTATTTT.

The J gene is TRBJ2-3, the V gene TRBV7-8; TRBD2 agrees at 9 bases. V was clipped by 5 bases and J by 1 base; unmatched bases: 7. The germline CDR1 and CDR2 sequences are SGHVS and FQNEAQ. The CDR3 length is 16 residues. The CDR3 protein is CASSRGASGGTDTQYF. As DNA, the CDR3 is TGTGCCAGCAGCAGGGGGGCTAGCGGGGGCACAGATACGCAGTATTTT.

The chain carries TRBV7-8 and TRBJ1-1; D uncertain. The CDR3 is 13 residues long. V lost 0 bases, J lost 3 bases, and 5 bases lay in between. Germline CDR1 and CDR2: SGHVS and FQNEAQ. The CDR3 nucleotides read TGTGCCAGCAGCTTAGCGGCGGACACTGAAGCTTTCTTT. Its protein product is CASSLAADTEAFF.

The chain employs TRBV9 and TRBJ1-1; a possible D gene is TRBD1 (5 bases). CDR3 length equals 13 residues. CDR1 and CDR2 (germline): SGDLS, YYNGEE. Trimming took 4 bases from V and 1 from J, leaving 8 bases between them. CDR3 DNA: TGTGCCAGCAGCTCGGGGGGGAACACTGAAGCTTTCTTT. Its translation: CASSSGGNTEAFF.

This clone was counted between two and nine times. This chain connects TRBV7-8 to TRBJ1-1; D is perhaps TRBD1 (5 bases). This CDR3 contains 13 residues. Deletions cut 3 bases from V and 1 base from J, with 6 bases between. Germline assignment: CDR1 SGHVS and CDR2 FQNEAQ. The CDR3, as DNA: TGTGCCAGCAGCTTTAGGGGGAACACTGAAGCTTTCTTT. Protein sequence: CASSFRGNTEAFF.

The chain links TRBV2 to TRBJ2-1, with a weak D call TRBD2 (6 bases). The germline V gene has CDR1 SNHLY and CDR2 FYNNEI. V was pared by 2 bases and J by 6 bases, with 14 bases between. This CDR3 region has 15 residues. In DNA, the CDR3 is TGTGCCAGCAGTGAACGGGGCGGGATCTTCAATGAGCAGTTCTTC. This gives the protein CASSERGGIFNEQFF.

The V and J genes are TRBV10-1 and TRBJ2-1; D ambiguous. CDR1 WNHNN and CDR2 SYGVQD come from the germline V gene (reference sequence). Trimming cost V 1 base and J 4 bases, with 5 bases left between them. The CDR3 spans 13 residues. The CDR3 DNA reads TGCGCCAGCAGTGAGTTCAGATACAATGAGCAGTTCTTC. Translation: CASSEFRYNEQFF.

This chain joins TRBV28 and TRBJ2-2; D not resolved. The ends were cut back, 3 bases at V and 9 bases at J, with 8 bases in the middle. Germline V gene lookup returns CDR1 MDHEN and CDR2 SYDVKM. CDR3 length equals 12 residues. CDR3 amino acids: CASSFPDRELFF. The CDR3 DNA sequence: TGTGCCAGCAGTTTCCCGGACCGGGAGCTGTTTTTT.

The CDR3: CASSISPGLAANEQYF. In DNA, the CDR3 is TGTGCCAGTAGTATATCCCCGGGACTAGCGGCAAACGAGCAGTACTTC. V usage is TRBV19 and J usage is TRBJ2-7; 11 bases are shared with TRBD2. The CDR3 consists of 16 residues. V shed 2 bases and J 5 bases; nucleotides not matched to a gene: 8. Germline V gene sequence: CDR1 LNHDA, CDR2 SQIVND (reference sequence).

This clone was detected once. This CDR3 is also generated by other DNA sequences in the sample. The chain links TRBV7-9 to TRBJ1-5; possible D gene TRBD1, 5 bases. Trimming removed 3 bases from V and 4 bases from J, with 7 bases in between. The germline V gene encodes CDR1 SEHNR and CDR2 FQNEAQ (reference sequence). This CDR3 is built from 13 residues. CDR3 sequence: CASSFQGNQPQHF. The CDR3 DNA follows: TGTGCCAGCAGCTTTCAGGGAAATCAGCCCCAGCATTTT.

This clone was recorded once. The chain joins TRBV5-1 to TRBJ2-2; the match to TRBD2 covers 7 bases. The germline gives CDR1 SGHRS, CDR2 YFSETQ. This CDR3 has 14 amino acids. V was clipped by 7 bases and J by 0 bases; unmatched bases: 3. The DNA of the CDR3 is TGCGCCAGCGGGAGGGAATCGAACACCGGGGAGCTGTTTTTT. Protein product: CASGRESNTGELFF.

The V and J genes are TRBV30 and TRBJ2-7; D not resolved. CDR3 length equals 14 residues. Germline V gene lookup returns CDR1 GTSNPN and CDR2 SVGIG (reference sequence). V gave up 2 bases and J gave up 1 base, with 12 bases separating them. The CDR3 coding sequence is TGTGCCTGGAGTAGAACAGCCACTTCCTACGAGCAGTACTTC. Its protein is CAWSRTATSYEQYF.

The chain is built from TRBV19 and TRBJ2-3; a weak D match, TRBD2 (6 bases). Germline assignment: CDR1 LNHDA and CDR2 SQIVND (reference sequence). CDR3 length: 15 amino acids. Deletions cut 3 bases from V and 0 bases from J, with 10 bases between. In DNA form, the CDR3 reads TGTGCCAGTAGTATCGGCGGGGTTAGCACAGATACGCAGTATTTT. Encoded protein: CASSIGGVSTDTQYF.

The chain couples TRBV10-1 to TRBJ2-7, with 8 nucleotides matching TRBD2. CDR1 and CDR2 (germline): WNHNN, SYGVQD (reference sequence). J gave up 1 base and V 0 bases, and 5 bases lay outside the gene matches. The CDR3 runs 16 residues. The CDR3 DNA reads TGCGCCAGCAGTGAGTCGATGCAGCGGGGGTCCTACGAGCAGTACTTC. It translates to CASSESMQRGSYEQYF.

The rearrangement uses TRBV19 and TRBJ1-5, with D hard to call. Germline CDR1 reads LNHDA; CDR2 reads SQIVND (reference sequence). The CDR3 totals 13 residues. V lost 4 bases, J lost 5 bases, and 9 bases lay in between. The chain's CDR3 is CASSRRGDQPQHF. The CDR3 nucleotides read TGTGCCAGTAGTAGGCGAGGAGATCAGCCCCAGCATTTT.

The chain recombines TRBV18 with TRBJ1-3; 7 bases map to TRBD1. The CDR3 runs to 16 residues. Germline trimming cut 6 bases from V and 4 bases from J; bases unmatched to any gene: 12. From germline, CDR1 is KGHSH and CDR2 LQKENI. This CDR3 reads CASSAGQANTGNTIYF. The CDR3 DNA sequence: TGTGCCAGCTCGGCCGGACAGGCGAATACCGGAAACACCATATATTTT.

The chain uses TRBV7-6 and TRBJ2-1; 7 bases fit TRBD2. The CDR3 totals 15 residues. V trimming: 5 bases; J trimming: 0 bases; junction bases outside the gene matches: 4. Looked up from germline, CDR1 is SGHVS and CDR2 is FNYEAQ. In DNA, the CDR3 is TGTGCCAGCAGCATGCGGGACTACTCCTACAATGAGCAGTTCTTC. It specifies CASSMRDYSYNEQFF.

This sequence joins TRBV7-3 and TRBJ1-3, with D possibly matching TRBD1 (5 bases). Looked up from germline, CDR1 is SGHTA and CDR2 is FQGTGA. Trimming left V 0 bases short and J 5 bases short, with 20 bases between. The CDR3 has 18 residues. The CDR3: CASSLTAPGDQGRNTIYF. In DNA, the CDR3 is TGTGCCAGCAGCTTAACGGCCCCGGGGGACCAAGGGCGAAACACCATATATTTT.

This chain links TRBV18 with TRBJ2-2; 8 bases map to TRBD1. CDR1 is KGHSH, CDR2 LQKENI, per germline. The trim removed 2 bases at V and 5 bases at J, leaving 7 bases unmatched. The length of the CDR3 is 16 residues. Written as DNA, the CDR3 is TGTGCCAGCTCACCAGAAGTCAGGGGGCGAACCGGGGAGCTGTTTTTT. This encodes CASSPEVRGRTGELFF.

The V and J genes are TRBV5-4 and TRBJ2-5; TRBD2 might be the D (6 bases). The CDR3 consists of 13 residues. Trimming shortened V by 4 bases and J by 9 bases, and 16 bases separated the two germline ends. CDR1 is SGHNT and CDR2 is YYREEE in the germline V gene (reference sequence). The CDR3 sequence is CASSPEGLRAQYF. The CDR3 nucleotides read TGTGCCAGCAGCCCGGAGGGTTTACGGGCCCAGTACTTC.

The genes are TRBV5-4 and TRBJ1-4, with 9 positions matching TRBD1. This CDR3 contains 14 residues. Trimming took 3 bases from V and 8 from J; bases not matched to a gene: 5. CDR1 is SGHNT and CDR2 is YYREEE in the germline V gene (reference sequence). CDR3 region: CASSSGTGKEKLFF. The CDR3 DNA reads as TGTGCCAGCAGCTCCGGGACAGGGAAGGAAAAACTGTTTTTT.

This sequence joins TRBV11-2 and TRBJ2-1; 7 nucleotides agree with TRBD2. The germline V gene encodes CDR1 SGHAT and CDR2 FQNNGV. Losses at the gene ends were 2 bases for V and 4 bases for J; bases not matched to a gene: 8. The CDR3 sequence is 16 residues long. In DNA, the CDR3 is TGTGCCAGCAGCTTAATGGGGACTACCACTTACAATGAGCAGTTCTTC. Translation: CASSLMGTTTYNEQFF.

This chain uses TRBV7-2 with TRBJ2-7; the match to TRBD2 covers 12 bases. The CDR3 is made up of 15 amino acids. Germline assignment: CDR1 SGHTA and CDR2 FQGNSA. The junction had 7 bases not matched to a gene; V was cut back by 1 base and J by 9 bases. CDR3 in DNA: TGTGCCAGCAGCTTAGAGGGACTAGCGGGTATAGTGCAGTACTTC. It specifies CASSLEGLAGIVQYF.

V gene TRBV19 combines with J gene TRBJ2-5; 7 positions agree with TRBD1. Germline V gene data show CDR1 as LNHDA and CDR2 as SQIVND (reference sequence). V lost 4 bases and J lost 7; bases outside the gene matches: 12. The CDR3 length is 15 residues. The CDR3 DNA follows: TGTGCCAGTAGTACGGACAGGACAAATCCGGTGACCCAGTACTTC. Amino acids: CASSTDRTNPVTQYF.

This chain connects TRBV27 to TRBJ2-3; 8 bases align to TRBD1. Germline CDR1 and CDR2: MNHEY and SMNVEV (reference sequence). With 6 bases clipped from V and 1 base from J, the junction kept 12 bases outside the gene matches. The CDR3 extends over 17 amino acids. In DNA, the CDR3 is TGTGCCAGCAGCAAGCAAGGGACAGGCTACCGCACAGATACGCAGTATTTT. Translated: CASSKQGTGYRTDTQYF.